A single sample is the source of the 2 T cell receptor beta chains below, sequenced in a study of blood T cell repertoires in COVID-19. Repertoires were generated with immunoSEQ multiplex PCR, while TCRdb's copy carries only in-frame clones and drops some. Here the sample spans about 60,000 clones, approximately 78% being singletons. Sequenced sample: PBMCs or T cells enriched from blood (not recorded which). The receptors shown here come from a woman in her 40s with acute COVID-19.

This clone is medium-sized (0.01 to 0.1%) within its sample. This chain joins TRBV5-8 and TRBJ2-1; 8 nucleotides align to TRBD2. Germline loops: CDR1 SGHTS, CDR2 YDEGEE. After removal of 5 bases from V and 2 bases from J, the junction contained 6 bases not matched to a gene. This CDR3 comprises 15 residues. CDR3 DNA: TGTGCCAGCAGTTTATCGGGACTAGCCTACAATGAGCAGTTCTTC. Translating gives CASSLSGLAYNEQFF.

The chain couples TRBV9 to TRBJ1-2, with D perhaps matching TRBD1 (6 bases). Germline V gene data show CDR1 as SGDLS and CDR2 as YYNGEE. Trimming removed 4 bases from V and 3 bases from J, with 16 bases in between. The CDR3 is made up of 15 amino acids. Here the CDR3 DNA reads TGTGCCAGCAGCATTGGGGGCCTACAGGACTATGGCTACACCTTC. This encodes CASSIGGLQDYGYTF.